The entry below describes one T cell receptor (beta chain). Produced via immunoSEQ multiplex PCR; TCRdb's table is partial and in-frame only. This table has roughly 45,000 clones, approximately 93% appearing once. The data belong to a study of blood T cell repertoires in COVID-19. From germline, CDR1 is DFQATT and CDR2 SNEGSKA (reference sequence). The CDR3 has 15 amino acids. Trimming at V came to 3 bases and at J to 0 bases, leaving 5 bases not matched to a gene. Patients from Seattle were sampled longitudinally, starting during active infection. The receptor was isolated from a man in his sixties with COVID-19, enrolled during active disease. The chain carries TRBV20-1 and TRBJ2-7; TRBD2 matches 10 bases. Sequencing was carried out using peripheral blood. The CDR3 loop reads CSASNPSGSSYEQYF. The DNA for the CDR3 is TGCAGTGCTAGTAACCCTAGCGGGAGCTCCTACGAGCAGTACTTC.